The next 29 T cell receptor beta chains were all read from a single sample in a study of OX40 agonist ivuxolimab in advanced cancers. Clones were sequenced by immunoSEQ multiplex PCR, and TCRdb holds only the in-frame ones, with some missing. There are roughly 75,000 clones in the sample; about 86% occur only once, and about 0.71% lies in the top ten. This sample comprised CD4+ or CD8+ T cells sorted from blood, obtained in a trial of the OX40 agonist ivuxolimab. The receptors stem from an adult with an advanced solid tumor such as melanoma, head and neck, liver or kidney cancer.

This chain links TRBV6-1 with TRBJ1-2, with 8 bases matching TRBD1. CDR3 length: 13 amino acids. V lost 6 bases, J lost 8 bases, and 8 bases stayed unmatched. In germline, CDR1 is MNHNS, CDR2 SASEGT. DNA for the CDR3: TGTGCCAGCAGCCTCGGACAGGGCGGGGGCTACACCTTC. Encoded protein: CASSLGQGGGYTF.

This chain joins TRBV7-2 and TRBJ2-5, with D perhaps TRBD1 or TRBD2 (5 bases each). Germline V CDR1 and CDR2: SGHTA, FQGNSA. This CDR3 has 16 residues. V lost 5 bases to trimming and J lost 0 bases, with 16 bases between them. The CDR3 nucleotides are TGTGCCAGCAGCCTCCTCAAGGGGAGTTACCAAGAGACCCAGTACTTC. This codes for CASSLLKGSYQETQYF.

This chain uses TRBV28 with TRBJ1-2, with a possible D match to TRBD1 (5 bases). Trimming removed 6 bases from V and 4 bases from J, with 12 bases in between. Per germline, CDR1 MDHEN and CDR2 SYDVKM. The CDR3 loop spans 13 amino acids. This chain's CDR3 is CASRPGASYGYTF. The CDR3 DNA follows: TGTGCCAGCAGGCCCGGGGCCTCCTATGGCTACACCTTC.

This chain links TRBV9 with TRBJ1-2; D is undetermined. Trimming stripped 4 bases from V and 2 bases from J, with 15 bases between. CDR1 is SGDLS and CDR2 is YYNGEE in the germline V gene. The CDR3 has 15 amino acids. CDR3 protein: CASSSPGSANYGYTF. The CDR3 DNA reads as TGTGCCAGCAGCTCTCCCGGGTCAGCAAACTATGGCTACACCTTC.

This rearrangement joins TRBV10-2 to TRBJ2-5, with D unresolved. Germline CDR1 reads WSHSY; CDR2 reads SAAADI. V was pared by 6 bases and J by 7 bases, with 18 bases between. This CDR3 contains 14 residues. Here the CDR3 reads CASRDPGRGGTQYF. The CDR3 coding sequence is TGCGCCAGCAGGGACCCCGGCAGAGGTGGGACCCAGTACTTC.

The rearrangement uses TRBV6-6 and TRBJ2-4, with D uncertain. V dropped 4 bases and J dropped 11 bases, with 12 bases sitting between them. CDR3 length: 12 amino acids. The germline CDR1 and CDR2 sequences are MNHNY and SVGAGI (reference sequence). CDR3 sequence: CASSFRPDLQYF. In DNA form, the CDR3 reads TGTGCCAGCAGTTTTCGGCCAGATCTTCAGTACTTC.

This rearrangement joins TRBV10-1 to TRBJ2-2; 8 bases are a match to TRBD2. Germline CDR1 and CDR2: WNHNN and SYGVQD (reference sequence). The V and J ends lost 3 bases and 6 bases, in that order; junction bases with no gene match: 6. The CDR3 extends over 15 amino acids. Here the CDR3 reads CASSDKRERAGELFF. CDR3 coding DNA: TGCGCCAGCAGTGATAAGCGGGAGAGGGCCGGGGAGCTGTTTTTT.

The chain uses TRBV6-1 and TRBJ1-3; no reliable D call. Germline loops: CDR1 MNHNS, CDR2 SASEGT. The CDR3 extends over 16 amino acids. V was pared by 2 bases and J by 0 bases, with 11 bases between. The DNA for the CDR3 is TGTGCCAGCAGTGAATATGCAAGCCACTCTGGAAACACCATATATTTT. As protein: CASSEYASHSGNTIYF.

The chain employs TRBV7-3 and TRBJ2-3; weak D call: TRBD2 (6 bases). The CDR3 runs 14 residues. V was cut by 1 base and J by 3 bases, with 8 bases left in between. Germline V gene sequence: CDR1 SGHTA, CDR2 FQGTGA. The CDR3 reads CASSLNGRTDTQYF. The CDR3 DNA reads TGTGCCAGCAGCTTAAACGGGAGAACAGATACGCAGTATTTT.

The rearrangement links TRBV6-5 to TRBJ2-4; no reliable D call. The CDR3 length is 15 residues. With 6 bases removed from V and 0 bases from J, the gap between germline ends came to 12 bases. Germline CDR1 is MNHEY and CDR2 is SVGAGI. The CDR3, as DNA: TGTGCCAGCAGCTCCCCCCGAGTAGCCAAAAACATTCAGTACTTC. Translation: CASSSPRVAKNIQYF.

In its sample, this clone was seen a few times. The rearrangement links TRBV7-2 to TRBJ2-1, with D possibly being TRBD1 or TRBD2 (5 bases each). Trimming left V 3 bases short and J 1 base short, with 10 bases between. This CDR3 spans 15 amino acids. Germline lookup yields CDR1 SGHTA and CDR2 FQGNSA. CDR3 residues: CASSFAEGSYNEQFF. CDR3 in DNA: TGTGCCAGCAGCTTCGCCGAGGGGTCCTACAATGAGCAGTTCTTC.

This clone came up a few times. The J gene is TRBJ2-7, the V gene TRBV2; no definite D call. This CDR3 contains 14 residues. Trimming removed 7 bases at V and 0 bases at J, with 13 bases between. Germline CDR1 is SNHLY and CDR2 is FYNNEI. DNA for the CDR3: TGTGCCAGCACCTCAGGACGGAGCTCCTACGAGCAGTACTTC. Its translation is CASTSGRSSYEQYF.

The V gene is TRBV10-3, the J gene TRBJ1-5, with D possibly TRBD1 on 5 matching bases. Per germline, CDR1 ENHRY and CDR2 SYGVKD. Deletions cut 9 bases from V and 4 bases from J, with 22 bases between. This CDR3 is built from 16 residues. In nucleotides, the CDR3 is TGTGCCATTGCCGAAAGGGGAGTAGGAGGGAATCAGCCCCAGCATTTT. Its protein is CAIAERGVGGNQPQHF.

The chain has TRBV30 and TRBJ2-7; no definite D call. Germline assignment: CDR1 GTSNPN and CDR2 SVGIG (reference sequence). The CDR3 sequence is 14 residues long. Trimming stripped 0 bases from V and 3 bases from J, with 12 bases between. The CDR3 protein is CAWSVFGNGYEQYF. The CDR3 coding sequence is TGTGCCTGGAGTGTTTTTGGCAATGGCTACGAGCAGTACTTC.

This clone was picked up a small number of times. The rearrangement uses TRBV4-1 and TRBJ1-2; possibly TRBD1 for D (6 bases). V was shortened by 1 base and J by 6 bases, with 15 bases between the two germline ends. The CDR3 is made up of 15 amino acids. CDR1 and CDR2 from the germline V gene are MGHRA and YSYEKL. The CDR3: CASSQGLSGANGYTF. CDR3 nucleotides: TGCGCCAGCAGCCAAGGACTATCAGGGGCGAATGGCTACACCTTC.

This clone was found once. The chain is built from TRBV30 and TRBJ2-3; TRBD2 aligns across 13 bases. Trimming removed 3 bases from V and 6 bases from J; junction bases left unmatched: 9. The CDR3 spans 16 residues. Germline CDR1 GTSNPN, CDR2 SVGIG (reference sequence). The CDR3 is CAWSAGLAGFTDTQYF. The CDR3, as DNA: TGTGCCTGGAGCGCGGGACTAGCGGGGTTTACGGATACGCAGTATTTT.

J is TRBJ2-3 and V is TRBV10-3; no clear D gene. V dropped 1 base and J dropped 5 bases, with 1 base sitting between them. The CDR3 totals 11 residues. Per germline, CDR1 ENHRY and CDR2 SYGVKD. This CDR3 reads CAISELDTQYF. The CDR3 DNA reads TGTGCCATCAGTGAGTTAGATACGCAGTATTTT.

This clone was recorded once. This chain joins TRBV19 and TRBJ2-1; 9 bases fit TRBD1. This CDR3 region has 18 residues. V was clipped by 4 bases and J by 3 bases; unmatched bases: 13. Germline V gives CDR1 LNHDA, CDR2 SQIVND (reference sequence). The chain's CDR3 is CASSKHWAGQGNYNEQFF. CDR3 bases: TGTGCCAGTAGTAAGCATTGGGCAGGACAGGGGAACTACAATGAGCAGTTCTTC.

V usage is TRBV2 and J usage is TRBJ2-1; D remains ambiguous. There are 11 residues in the CDR3. The germline gives CDR1 SNHLY, CDR2 FYNNEI. Trimming shortened V by 5 bases and J by 8 bases, and 7 bases separated the two germline ends. CDR3 DNA sequence: TGTGCCAGCAGTCCCCGGGATGAGCAGTTCTTC. Its protein is CASSPRDEQFF.

This chain joins TRBV6-5 and TRBJ2-4, with 7 nucleotides matching TRBD1. V lost 9 bases and J lost 0; bases outside the gene matches: 5. The germline V gene encodes CDR1 MNHEY and CDR2 SVGAGI. The CDR3 totals 14 residues. The CDR3 sequence: CASRDSLAKNIQYF. CDR3 nucleotide sequence: TGTGCCAGTCGGGACAGCCTAGCCAAAAACATTCAGTACTTC.

This chain uses TRBV21-1 with TRBJ2-7. TRBV21-1 has pseudogene status. CDR3 length: 14 amino acids. CDR3 residues: CASRTGRVYYEQYF. CDR3 nucleotides: TGTGCCAGCAGGACAGGGAGGGTATACTACGAGCAGTACTTC.

This chain joins TRBV11-2 and TRBJ2-5; 12 nucleotides align to TRBD2. The CDR3 has 16 residues. V lost 3 bases, J lost 2 bases, and 4 bases stayed unmatched. Germline V gene data show CDR1 as SGHAT and CDR2 as FQNNGV. The CDR3 loop is CASSFGTSGFQETQYF. DNA for the CDR3: TGTGCCAGCAGCTTCGGGACTAGCGGGTTTCAAGAGACCCAGTACTTC.

The chain links TRBV5-1 to TRBJ2-3; 7 nucleotides agree with TRBD2. V lost 5 bases, J lost 2 bases, and 8 bases stayed unmatched. The CDR3 runs to 15 residues. In germline, CDR1 is SGHRS, CDR2 YFSETQ. CDR3 sequence (DNA): TGCGCCAGCAGACTAAGGGAGGGAATCACAGATACGCAGTATTTT. This codes for CASRLREGITDTQYF.

The chain combines TRBV6-1 with TRBJ2-1, with 9 bases lining up with TRBD2. The ends lost 1 base at V and 8 bases at J; junction bases unmatched: 9. The CDR3 contains 16 residues. The germline V gene encodes CDR1 MNHNS and CDR2 SASEGT. DNA for the CDR3: TGTGCCAGCAGTGAAGAGGGCGGGAGGGCCTCGGATGAGCAGTTCTTC. It translates to CASSEEGGRASDEQFF.

The chain joins TRBV18 to TRBJ1-3; unclear D gene. The CDR3 runs 15 residues. Germline loops: CDR1 KGHSH, CDR2 LQKENI. Trimming took off 3 bases at V and 1 base at J, with 10 bases between the two ends. CDR3 amino acids: CASSPTRDSGNTIYF. For the CDR3, the DNA is TGTGCCAGCTCACCTACTCGGGATTCTGGAAACACCATATATTTT.

This clone appeared a single time. This rearrangement joins TRBV7-9 to TRBJ1-1, with D perhaps TRBD1 (6 bases). CDR3 size: 12 residues. The germline CDR1 and CDR2 sequences are SEHNR and FQNEAQ (reference sequence). Trimming cost V 1 base and J 10 bases, with 10 bases left between them. The CDR3 here is CASSLGAGAAFF. The CDR3 DNA follows: TGTGCCAGCAGCTTAGGCGCAGGGGCAGCTTTCTTT.

The rearrangement joins TRBV5-4 to TRBJ2-3; the match to TRBD1 covers 9 bases. Germline V lookup: CDR1 SGHNT, CDR2 YYREEE (reference sequence). Trimming at V came to 0 bases and at J to 11 bases, leaving 10 bases not matched to a gene. The length of the CDR3 is 15 residues. CDR3 residues: CASSLDRGPGMVQYF. The CDR3 region has the DNA TGTGCCAGCAGCTTGGACAGGGGGCCGGGGATGGTGCAGTATTTT. Drawing the rest from reference TRBV5-4 and TRBJ2-3, the complete variable domain is ETGVTQSPTHLIKTRGQQVTLRCSSQSGHNTVSWYQQALGQGPQFIFQYYREEENGRGNFPPRFSGLQFPNYSSELNVNALELDDSALYLCASSLDRGPGMVQYFGPGTRLTVL.

The CDR3 region has the DNA TGTGCCAGCAGCGTAGCTGGTAGCGGGGAGCTGTTTTTT. Translated, it gives CASSVAGSGELFF. The chain carries TRBV9 and TRBJ2-2, with unresolved D. Germline lookup yields CDR1 SGDLS and CDR2 YYNGEE. This CDR3 region has 13 residues. The V end lost 0 bases, the J end lost 7 bases, and 7 bases lay between the germline ends. The whole variable domain, remainder taken from reference TRBV9 and TRBJ2-2, is DSGVTQTPKHLITATGQRVTLRCSPRSGDLSVYWYQQSLDQGLQFLIQYYNGEERAKGNILERFSAQQFPDLHSELNLSSLELGDSALYFCASSVAGSGELFFGEGSRLTVL.

The rearrangement joins TRBV5-1 to TRBJ2-7, with no clear D. This CDR3 is built from 13 residues. Trimming shortened V by 5 bases and J by 5 bases, and 14 bases separated the two germline ends. Per the germline V gene, CDR1 is SGHRS and CDR2 is YFSETQ. This CDR3 reads CASSSRSLDEQYF. The CDR3 region has the DNA TGCGCCAGCAGTAGTCGGTCCTTGGACGAGCAGTACTTC.